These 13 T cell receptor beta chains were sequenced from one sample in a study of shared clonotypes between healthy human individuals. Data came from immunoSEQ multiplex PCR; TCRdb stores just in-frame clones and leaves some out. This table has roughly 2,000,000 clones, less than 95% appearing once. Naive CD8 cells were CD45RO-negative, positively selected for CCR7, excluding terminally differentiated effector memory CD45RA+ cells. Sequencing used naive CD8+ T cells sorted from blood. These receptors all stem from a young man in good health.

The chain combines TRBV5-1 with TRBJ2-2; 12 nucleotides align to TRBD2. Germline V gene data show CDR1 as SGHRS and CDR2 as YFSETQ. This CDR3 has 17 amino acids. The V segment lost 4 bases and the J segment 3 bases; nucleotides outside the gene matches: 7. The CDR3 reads CASSPRLAGVHTGELFF. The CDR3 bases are TGCGCCAGCAGCCCCAGACTAGCGGGGGTCCACACCGGGGAGCTGTTTTTT.

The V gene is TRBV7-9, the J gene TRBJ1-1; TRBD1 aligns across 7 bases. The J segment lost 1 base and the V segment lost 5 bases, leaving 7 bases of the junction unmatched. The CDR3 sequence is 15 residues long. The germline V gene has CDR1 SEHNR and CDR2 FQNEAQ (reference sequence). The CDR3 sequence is CASSPATGRNTEAFF. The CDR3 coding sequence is TGTGCCAGCAGCCCGGCGACAGGGAGGAACACTGAAGCTTTCTTT. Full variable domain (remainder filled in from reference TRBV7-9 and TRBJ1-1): DTGVSQNPRHKITKRGQNVTFRCDPISEHNRLYWYRQTLGQGPEFLTYFQNEAQLEKSRLLSDRFSAERPKGSFSTLEIQRTEQGDSAMYLCASSPATGRNTEAFFGQGTRLTVV.

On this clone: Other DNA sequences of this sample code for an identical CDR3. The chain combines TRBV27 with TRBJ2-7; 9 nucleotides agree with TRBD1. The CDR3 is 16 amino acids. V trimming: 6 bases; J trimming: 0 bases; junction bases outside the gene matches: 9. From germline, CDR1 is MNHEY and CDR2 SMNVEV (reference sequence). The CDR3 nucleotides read TGTGCCAGCAGCCCCTCTACAGGGGGCGTCTCCTACGAGCAGTACTTC. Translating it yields CASSPSTGGVSYEQYF.

Here the CDR3 reads CAIRAKQGDEQYF. The DNA of the CDR3 is TGTGCCATCAGAGCTAAACAAGGGGACGAGCAGTACTTC. The chain uses TRBV10-3 and TRBJ2-7, with D tentatively TRBD1 (5 bases). The germline V gene has CDR1 ENHRY and CDR2 SYGVKD. The CDR3 has 13 residues. The V end lost 6 bases, the J end lost 5 bases, and 14 bases lay between the germline ends.

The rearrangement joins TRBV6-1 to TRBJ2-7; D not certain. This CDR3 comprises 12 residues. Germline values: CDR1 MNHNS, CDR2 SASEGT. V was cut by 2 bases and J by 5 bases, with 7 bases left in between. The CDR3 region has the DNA TGTGCCAGCAGTGAACTGACCCACGAGCAGTACTTC. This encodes CASSELTHEQYF.

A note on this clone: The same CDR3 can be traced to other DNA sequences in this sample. In nucleotides, the CDR3 is TGTGCCAGCAGCGTAGTGGCGGGAGGGTACAATGAGCAGTTCTTC. Amino acids: CASSVVAGGYNEQFF. The chain joins TRBV9 to TRBJ2-1; 9 nucleotides match TRBD2. CDR1 is SGDLS, CDR2 YYNGEE, per germline. After removal of 0 bases from V and 4 bases from J, the junction contained 2 bases not matched to a gene. This CDR3 contains 15 residues. The whole variable domain, remainder taken from reference TRBV9 and TRBJ2-1, is DSGVTQTPKHLITATGQRVTLRCSPRSGDLSVYWYQQSLDQGLQFLIQYYNGEERAKGNILERFSAQQFPDLHSELNLSSLELGDSALYFCASSVVAGGYNEQFFGPGTRLTVL.

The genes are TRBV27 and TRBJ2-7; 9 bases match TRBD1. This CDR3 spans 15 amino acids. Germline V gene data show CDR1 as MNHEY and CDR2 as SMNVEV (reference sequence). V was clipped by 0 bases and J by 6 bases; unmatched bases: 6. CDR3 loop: CASSLSGTGMSEQYF. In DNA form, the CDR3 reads TGTGCCAGCAGTTTATCGGGGACAGGGATGTCCGAGCAGTACTTC.

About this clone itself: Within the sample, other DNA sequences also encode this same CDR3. As DNA, the CDR3 is TGTGCCAGCAGCTTAAGAGGGGCTACCTACGAGCAGTACTTC. This gives the protein CASSLRGATYEQYF. The chain joins TRBV5-4 to TRBJ2-7, with D tentatively TRBD1 or TRBD2 (5 bases each). Trimming cost V 2 bases and J 2 bases, with 11 bases left between them. This CDR3 spans 14 amino acids. Germline CDR1 is SGHNT and CDR2 is YYREEE (reference sequence).

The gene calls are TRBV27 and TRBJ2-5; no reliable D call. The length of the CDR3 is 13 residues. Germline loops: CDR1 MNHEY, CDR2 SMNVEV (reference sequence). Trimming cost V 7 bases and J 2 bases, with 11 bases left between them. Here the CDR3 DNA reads TGTGCCAGCACCCCTCACGGACAAGAGACCCAGTACTTC. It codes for CASTPHGQETQYF.

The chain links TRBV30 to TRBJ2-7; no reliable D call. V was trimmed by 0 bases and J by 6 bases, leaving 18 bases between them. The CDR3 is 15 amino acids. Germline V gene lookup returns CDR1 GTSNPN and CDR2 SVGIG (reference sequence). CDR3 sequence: CAWSVGMGILLEQYF. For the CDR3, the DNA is TGTGCCTGGAGTGTAGGTATGGGAATCCTCCTCGAGCAGTACTTC.

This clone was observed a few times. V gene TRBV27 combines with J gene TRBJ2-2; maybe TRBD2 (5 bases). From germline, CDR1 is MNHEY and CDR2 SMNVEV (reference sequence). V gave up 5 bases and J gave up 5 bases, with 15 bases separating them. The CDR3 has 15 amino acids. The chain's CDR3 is CASSRTGSGTGELFF. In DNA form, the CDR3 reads TGTGCCAGCAGTCGAACGGGGTCGGGGACCGGGGAGCTGTTTTTT.

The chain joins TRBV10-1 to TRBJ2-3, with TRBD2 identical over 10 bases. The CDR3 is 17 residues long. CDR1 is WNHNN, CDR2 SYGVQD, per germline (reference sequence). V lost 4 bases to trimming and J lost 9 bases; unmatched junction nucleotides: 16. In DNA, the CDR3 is TGCGCCAGCAGTGGTACCGGGACTAGCGAGTACTGGGAAACGCAGTATTTT. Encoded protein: CASSGTGTSEYWETQYF.

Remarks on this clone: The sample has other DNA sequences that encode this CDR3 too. The CDR3 is CASSLGLAQETQYF. CDR3 coding DNA: TGTGCCAGCAGTTTAGGACTAGCGCAAGAGACCCAGTACTTC. This sequence joins TRBV27 and TRBJ2-5, with TRBD2 matching 9 bases. Germline V gene lookup returns CDR1 MNHEY and CDR2 SMNVEV (reference sequence). The junction had 0 bases not matched to a gene; V was cut back by 2 bases and J by 2 bases. The CDR3 consists of 14 residues.